This T cell receptor beta chain was obtained from a study of cytomegalovirus exposure and HLA in healthy donors. This clone has only a few counts. Germline CDR1 and CDR2: MGHDK and SYGVNS. This CDR3 comprises 13 residues. The V end was cut by 3 bases, the J end by 4 bases, with 6 bases between. PCR amplification relied on 60 Vbeta primers (plus 13 Jbeta primers). Clones were sequenced by immunoSEQ multiplex PCR, and TCRdb holds only the in-frame ones, with some missing. The sample includes 130,000 to 150,000 clones, over 75% seen only once; the top ten take less than 2%. This rearrangement joins TRBV25-1 to TRBJ2-2, with D possibly matching TRBD2 (5 bases). Specimen: PBMCs. This TCR derives from a woman in her twenties or thirties in good health and CMV-seronegative. The CDR3 DNA reads as TGTGCCAGCAGTGAGAGGGCCACCGGGGAGCTGTTTTTT. This gives the protein CASSERATGELFF. The whole variable domain, remainder taken from reference TRBV25-1 and TRBJ2-2, is EADIYQTPRYLVIGTGKKITLECSQTMGHDKMYWYQQDPGMELHLIHYSYGVNSTEKGDLSSESTVSRIRTEHFPLTLESARPSHTSQYLCASSERATGELFFGEGSRLTVL.